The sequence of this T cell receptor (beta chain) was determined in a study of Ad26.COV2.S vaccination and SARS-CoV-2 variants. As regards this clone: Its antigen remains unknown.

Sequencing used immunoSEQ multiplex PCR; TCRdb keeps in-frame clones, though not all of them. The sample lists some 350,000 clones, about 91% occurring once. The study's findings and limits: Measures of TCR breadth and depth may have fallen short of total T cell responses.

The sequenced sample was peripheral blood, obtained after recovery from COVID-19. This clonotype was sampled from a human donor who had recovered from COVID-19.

CDR3 residues: CASRPPGLAWTGELFF. The CDR3 nucleotides read TGTGCCAGCAGACCCCCGGGACTAGCGTGGACCGGGGAGCTGTTTTTT. The chain joins TRBV2 to TRBJ2-2, with 10 bases lining up with TRBD2. The V gene's germline CDR1 is SNHLY and CDR2 FYNNEI. The J segment lost 5 bases and the V segment lost 6 bases, leaving 9 bases of the junction unmatched. This CDR3 spans 16 amino acids.